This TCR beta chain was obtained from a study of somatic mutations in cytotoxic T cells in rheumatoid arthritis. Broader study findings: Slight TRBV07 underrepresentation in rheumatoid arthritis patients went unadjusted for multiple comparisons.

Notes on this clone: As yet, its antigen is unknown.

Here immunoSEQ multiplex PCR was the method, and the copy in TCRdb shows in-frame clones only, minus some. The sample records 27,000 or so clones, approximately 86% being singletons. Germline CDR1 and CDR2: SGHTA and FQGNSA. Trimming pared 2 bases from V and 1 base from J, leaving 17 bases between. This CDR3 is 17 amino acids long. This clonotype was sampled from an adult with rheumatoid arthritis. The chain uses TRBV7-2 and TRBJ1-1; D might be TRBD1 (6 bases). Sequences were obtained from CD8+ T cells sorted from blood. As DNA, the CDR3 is TGTGCCAGCAGCTTAATCCCCGGGACATATCGGAACACTGAAGCTTTCTTT. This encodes CASSLIPGTYRNTEAFF.